This T cell receptor beta chain was found in a study of a mutant IDH1 vaccine in newly diagnosed glioma. This table comes from immunoSEQ multiplex PCR, and its TCRdb copy is limited to in-frame clones, with some not included. The sample has tens of thousands of clones; roughly 88% are singletons. Time point of the sample: baseline, week 1 (first vaccination visit). Sample treatment: pre-vaccination baseline after standard-of-care therapy. The CDR3 totals 16 residues. CDR1 is SGHDN, CDR2 FVKESK, per germline. V lost 1 base to trimming and J lost 0 bases, with 7 bases between them. The chain joins TRBV14 to TRBJ2-6; D is unclear. The sequence was collected from a middle-aged man with glioma. The sequences come from PBMCs, collected from a glioma patient treated with radiotherapy, temozolomide or both. The chain's CDR3 is CASSQVLFSGANVLTF. Here the CDR3 DNA reads TGTGCCAGCAGCCAAGTTCTCTTCTCTGGGGCCAACGTCCTGACTTTC.